What follows are 25 T cell receptor beta chains derived from one specimen sequenced in a study of T cell repertoires in cytomegalovirus infection. TCRdb analysed the reads with MiXCR anew, one entry per CDR3 protein. The sample lists around 280,000 distinct CDR3 sequences; about 9.2% were seen once. The specimen was PBMCs. These receptors were obtained from a human donor in good health (CMV status not recorded). Some clones in this sample may be carry-over from other donors' samples.

This clonotype was detected many times. V gene TRBV19 combines with J gene TRBJ2-1; 15 positions match TRBD2. The CDR3 contains 19 residues. V trimming: 4 bases; J trimming: 0 bases; junction bases outside the gene matches: 7. Germline CDR1 is LNHDA and CDR2 is SQIVND (reference sequence). The CDR3 loop reads CASSTAGLAGGTSYNEQFF. The CDR3 DNA is TGTGCCAGTAGTACCGCCGGACTAGCGGGGGGGACCTCCTACAATGAGCAGTTCTTC.

This clonotype has at least ten counts. The chain links TRBV2 to TRBJ2-3, with no clear D. The CDR3 runs to 14 residues. CDR1 is SNHLY and CDR2 is FYNNEI in the germline V gene. V was clipped by 6 bases and J by 1 base, with 11 bases between them. This CDR3 is CASRPMVRTDTQYF. The CDR3 DNA reads TGTGCCAGCAGACCCATGGTCCGCACAGATACGCAGTATTTT.

At least ten counts were recorded for this clonotype. The chain employs TRBV5-1 and TRBJ1-4; D is ambiguous. V shed 0 bases and J shed 3 bases, with 15 bases lying between them. CDR3 length equals 17 residues. The germline V gene has CDR1 SGHRS and CDR2 YFSETQ. CDR3 nucleotides: TGCGCCAGCAGCTTGGCCGAGGGCCGGCCCTCTAATGAAAAACTGTTTTTT. This sequence encodes CASSLAEGRPSNEKLFF.

In its sample, this clonotype was seen many times. This chain joins TRBV4-2 and TRBJ1-2, with D possibly TRBD1 on 6 matching bases. V was shortened by 0 bases and J by 4 bases, with 12 bases between the two germline ends. The CDR3 runs to 15 residues. Germline V gene sequence: CDR1 LGHNA, CDR2 YNFKEQ. The CDR3: CASSQDLGGGYGYTF. The CDR3 nucleotides are TGTGCCAGCAGCCAAGATTTGGGAGGGGGCTATGGCTACACCTTC.

This clonotype was picked up many times. V and J are TRBV10-3 and TRBJ2-2; D remains ambiguous. The CDR3 is 13 residues long. Germline assignment: CDR1 ENHRY and CDR2 SYGVKD. With 6 bases removed from V and 7 bases from J, the gap between germline ends came to 12 bases. CDR3 sequence: CAIRWEDNGELFF. CDR3 nucleotides: TGTGCCATCAGATGGGAAGACAACGGGGAGCTGTTTTTT.

Many counts were recorded for this clonotype. The junction departs from the called germline gene at one end, perhaps through a read error. The chain joins TRBV29-1 to TRBJ2-2; D might be TRBD1 or TRBD2, each matching 6 bases. The CDR3 spans 14 residues. CDR1 is SQVTM and CDR2 is ANQGSEA in the germline V gene. The CDR3 region is CSFDGGLNTGELFF. DNA for the CDR3: TGCAGCTTTGACGGGGGCTTGAACACCGGGGAGCTGTTTTTT.

This clonotype showed up just once. V and J are TRBV29-1 and TRBJ2-2; D gene unclear. Deletions cut 2 bases from V and 2 bases from J, with 9 bases between. The CDR3 runs 14 residues. The germline V gene encodes CDR1 SQVTM and CDR2 ANQGSEA. The CDR3, as DNA: TGCAGCGTTGAAACGGGCACTAACACCGGGGAGCTGTTTTTT. Translating gives CSVETGTNTGELFF.

With regard to this clonotype: A much larger clone is a single base away; this may be a read error. The chain uses TRBV11-3 and TRBJ2-5; the match to TRBD2 covers 13 bases. V lost 4 bases to trimming and J lost 2 bases; unmatched junction nucleotides: 7. Germline CDR1 and CDR2: SGHNT and YENEEA. CDR3 length equals 17 residues. This chain's CDR3 is CASSYGTSGVTQETQYF. CDR3 bases: TGTGCCAGCAGCTACGGGACTAGCGGGGTGACACAAGAGACCCAGTACTTC.

The genes are TRBV5-1 and TRBJ2-1; D tentatively reads TRBD1 or TRBD2 (6 bases each). Looked up from germline, CDR1 is SGHRS and CDR2 is YFSETQ. This CDR3 region has 14 residues. Trimming took off 5 bases at V and 7 bases at J, with 16 bases between the two ends. The CDR3 region is CASRNVGGANEQFF. The CDR3 DNA sequence: TGCGCCAGCAGGAATGTGGGGGGCGCAAATGAGCAGTTCTTC.

This clonotype was seen at least ten times. The chain joins TRBV7-9 to TRBJ2-3; TRBD2 matches 11 bases. The CDR3 contains 16 residues. Germline CDR1 reads SEHNR; CDR2 reads FQNEAQ (reference sequence). V lost 5 bases to trimming and J lost 2 bases; unmatched junction nucleotides: 6. The CDR3 here is CASSDGTSGPTDTQYF. The CDR3 bases are TGTGCCAGCAGCGATGGGACTAGCGGTCCCACAGATACGCAGTATTTT.

The chain links TRBV20-1 to TRBJ2-7, with 10 bases matching TRBD2. Unmatched junction bases numbered 10, after V lost 3 bases and J lost 5 bases. Germline CDR1 is DFQATT and CDR2 is SNEGSKA (reference sequence). The CDR3 contains 15 residues. Here the CDR3 reads CSARGAGGSWDEQYV. Here the CDR3 DNA reads TGCAGTGCTAGGGGAGCGGGGGGGTCCTGGGACGAGCAGTACGTC.

This clonotype was seen many times. This sequence joins TRBV20-1 and TRBJ2-3, with 11 nucleotides matching TRBD2. The CDR3 is made up of 15 amino acids. Germline V gene sequence: CDR1 DFQATT, CDR2 SNEGSKA (reference sequence). This chain's CDR3 is CSSPQLAGVADTQYF. The CDR3 DNA is TGCAGCAGCCCCCAACTAGCGGGGGTCGCAGATACGCAGTATTTT.

The gene calls are TRBV29-1 and TRBJ2-6; D might be TRBD1 (5 bases). The germline V gene has CDR1 SQVTM and CDR2 ANQGSEA. V was clipped by 6 bases and J by 1 base, with 7 bases between them. This CDR3 region has 13 residues. The CDR3 is CSVPGSGANVLTF. The CDR3 DNA reads as TGCAGCGTCCCAGGGTCTGGGGCCAACGTCCTGACTTTC. The full variable domain, its missing parts supplied by reference TRBV29-1 and TRBJ2-6, is SAVISQKPSRDICQRGTSLTIQCQVDSQVTMMFWYRQQPGQSLTLIATANQGSEATYESGFVIDKFPISRPNLTFSTLTVSNMSPEDSSIYLCSVPGSGANVLTFGAGSRLTVL.

This clonotype was seen a few times. V gene TRBV11-2 combines with J gene TRBJ1-3; D is unresolved. This CDR3 contains 13 residues. V was trimmed by 3 bases and J by 4 bases, leaving 7 bases between them. Germline-derived CDR1 and CDR2 are SGHAT and FQNNGV. CDR3 in amino acids: CASSLVPGNTIYF. CDR3 DNA sequence: TGTGCCAGCAGCTTGGTCCCCGGAAACACCATATATTTT.

Ten or more counts support this clonotype. J is TRBJ2-3 and V is TRBV29-1; 8 positions agree with TRBD2. The germline V gene encodes CDR1 SQVTM and CDR2 ANQGSEA. Unmatched junction bases numbered 8, after V lost 3 bases and J lost 3 bases. CDR3 size: 15 residues. The CDR3, as DNA: TGCAGCGTTGACAACGCGGGGGGAGGAACAGATACGCAGTATTTT. The encoded protein is CSVDNAGGGTDTQYF.

This clonotype was detected ten times or more. The chain joins TRBV29-1 to TRBJ1-1; D unclear. V lost 8 bases and J 0 bases, leaving 13 bases between the germline ends. This CDR3 is built from 13 residues. Per the germline V gene, CDR1 is SQVTM and CDR2 is ANQGSEA. CDR3 residues: CSLSTHMNTEAFF. The CDR3 coding sequence is TGCAGCCTTTCGACCCACATGAACACTGAAGCTTTCTTT.

This clonotype was counted many times. The rearrangement uses TRBV6-6 and TRBJ2-4, with a tentative D call TRBD1 (6 bases). CDR1 MNHNY and CDR2 SVGAGI come from the germline V gene (reference sequence). The length of the CDR3 is 19 residues. V lost 2 bases, J lost 7 bases, and 27 bases lay in between. In DNA form, the CDR3 reads TGTGCCAGCAGTTACGGTGGGCCCGCTGTTGCGGAGAGGGGGAACATTCAGTACTTC. Protein product: CASSYGGPAVAERGNIQYF.

The J gene is TRBJ2-5, the V gene TRBV20-1; D gene ambiguous. CDR1 is DFQATT and CDR2 is SNEGSKA in the germline V gene (reference sequence). CDR3 length: 12 amino acids. V was shortened by 5 bases and J by 0 bases, with 7 bases between the two germline ends. CDR3 nucleotide sequence: TGCAGTGCTGAAGAGTACCAAGAGACCCAGTACTTC. Translation gives CSAEEYQETQYF.

Many counts were recorded for this clonotype. The chain combines TRBV19 with TRBJ1-4; D might be TRBD1 (5 bases). Germline assignment: CDR1 LNHDA and CDR2 SQIVND (reference sequence). The CDR3 sequence is 18 residues long. V was cut by 3 bases and J by 7 bases, with 24 bases left in between. This CDR3 reads CASSIGTGFRRGSEKLFF. The CDR3, as DNA: TGTGCCAGTAGTATCGGGACGGGCTTTCGCCGCGGGAGTGAAAAACTGTTTTTT.

This chain joins TRBV9 and TRBJ2-5; TRBD1 or TRBD2 may be the D gene (6 bases each). Trimming cost V 5 bases and J 7 bases, with 15 bases left between them. CDR3 length equals 13 residues. Per germline, CDR1 SGDLS and CDR2 YYNGEE. CDR3 in DNA: TGTGCCAGCAGTTCGGACCCGGGGGCGACCCAGTACTTC. Translation gives CASSSDPGATQYF.

This clonotype was detected ten times or more. V and J are TRBV7-9 and TRBJ2-5; a possible D gene is TRBD1 (6 bases). V was shortened by 5 bases and J by 5 bases, with 18 bases between the two germline ends. The germline gives CDR1 SEHNR, CDR2 FQNEAQ (reference sequence). The CDR3 is 15 amino acids. The CDR3 here is CASSHSVGRGETQYF. For the CDR3, the DNA is TGTGCCAGCAGCCACAGTGTCGGCAGGGGCGAGACCCAGTACTTC.

The rearrangement uses TRBV18 and TRBJ1-4; D gene unclear. Germline CDR1 KGHSH, CDR2 LQKENI. The CDR3 is made up of 16 amino acids. V was cut by 1 base and J by 0 bases, with 9 bases left in between. The CDR3 DNA is TGTGCCAGCTCACCACTGGCGGTTGCAACTAATGAAAAACTGTTTTTT. It is translated as CASSPLAVATNEKLFF.

Ten or more counts support this clonotype. The CDR3 DNA sequence: TGTGCCAGCAGTCCACAGGGGGCGACCGGGGAGCTGTTTTTT. Translated, it gives CASSPQGATGELFF. V usage is TRBV12-3 or TRBV12-4 and J usage is TRBJ2-2, with TRBD1 identical over 9 bases. The CDR3 is 14 residues long. With 5 bases clipped from V and 5 bases from J, the junction kept 3 bases outside the gene matches.

A remark on this clonotype: Just one base apart from a much larger clone, this may be a read error. The V gene is TRBV28, the J gene TRBJ2-1; TRBD1 might be the D (5 bases). This CDR3 contains 14 residues. The germline gives CDR1 MDHEN, CDR2 SYDVKM. The V gene lost 9 bases and the J gene lost 5 bases, with 17 bases spanning the gap. The CDR3 DNA is TGTGCCAGTCTAGGGGCGCAATCCCACAATGAGCAGTTCTTC. This codes for CASLGAQSHNEQFF.

This clonotype was picked up many times. The chain combines TRBV9 with TRBJ1-2, with D possibly TRBD1 on 6 matching bases. Between the trimmed V and J ends, which lost 1 base and 7 bases, there was a span of 23 bases. The V gene's germline CDR1 is SGDLS and CDR2 YYNGEE. This CDR3 region has 17 residues. The CDR3 sequence: CASSVSSGTLGVGGYTF. The DNA for the CDR3 is TGTGCCAGCAGCGTAAGTTCGGGGACACTAGGAGTTGGTGGCTACACCTTC.